Following are 32 T cell receptor beta chains from one sample sequenced in a study of blood T cell repertoires in COVID-19. Sequencing was performed with immunoSEQ multiplex PCR; in TCRdb, only in-frame clones are kept and a portion is missing. The sample has about 200,000 clones; roughly 82% are singletons. The sequenced material came from peripheral blood. Source of these receptors: a human donor in a cohort sampled during active COVID-19.

V and J are TRBV11-2 and TRBJ2-5, with D perhaps TRBD2 (6 bases). The CDR3 totals 13 residues. The V end lost 3 bases, the J end lost 2 bases, and 7 bases lay between the germline ends. Per germline, CDR1 SGHAT and CDR2 FQNNGV. The CDR3 coding sequence is TGTGCCAGCAGCTTCGGGGGTCAAGAGACCCAGTACTTC. Translating it yields CASSFGGQETQYF.

The chain employs TRBV18 and TRBJ1-2; TRBD1 aligns across 7 bases. This CDR3 is 15 amino acids long. V was pared by 3 bases and J by 3 bases, with 7 bases of the junction left unmatched. CDR1 KGHSH and CDR2 LQKENI come from the germline V gene. For the CDR3, the DNA is TGTGCCAGCTCACCGGGACAGCAAAGTTACTATGGCTACACCTTC. It yields the protein CASSPGQQSYYGYTF.

This clone was picked up a small number of times. This chain connects TRBV15 to TRBJ2-5; D perhaps matches TRBD2 (6 bases). The germline V gene has CDR1 LNHNV and CDR2 YYDKDF (reference sequence). This CDR3 has 13 residues. Trimming removed 3 bases at V and 4 bases at J, with 9 bases between. CDR3 region: CATSSTGGETQYF. The CDR3 coding sequence is TGTGCCACCAGCAGCACCGGGGGAGAGACCCAGTACTTC.

The chain is built from TRBV5-1 and TRBJ2-7; 9 nucleotides line up with TRBD1. Germline loops: CDR1 SGHRS, CDR2 YFSETQ. J was trimmed by 3 bases and V by 2 bases; bases with no gene match: 6. This CDR3 region has 15 residues. CDR3 in amino acids: CASSLGPGQGYEQYF. CDR3 sequence (DNA): TGCGCCAGCAGCTTAGGGCCGGGACAGGGCTACGAGCAGTACTTC. The whole variable domain, filled in from reference TRBV5-1 and TRBJ2-7, reads KAGVTQTPRYLIKTRGQQVTLSCSPISGHRSVSWYQQTPGQGLQFLFEYFSETQRNKGNFPGRFSGRQFSNSRSEMNVSTLELGDSALYLCASSLGPGQGYEQYFGPGTRLTVT.

V is TRBV2 and J is TRBJ1-5; D gene unclear. The length of the CDR3 is 15 residues. Germline lookup yields CDR1 SNHLY and CDR2 FYNNEI. V was clipped by 5 bases and J by 2 bases, with 13 bases between them. The CDR3 sequence is CASSPIYSGNQPQHF. CDR3 DNA: TGTGCCAGCAGTCCAATCTATAGTGGCAATCAGCCCCAGCATTTT.

The chain employs TRBV7-9 and TRBJ1-3; a weak D match, TRBD1 (6 bases). V gave up 7 bases and J gave up 4 bases, with 14 bases separating them. In germline, CDR1 is SEHNR, CDR2 FQNEAQ (reference sequence). This CDR3 contains 14 residues. CDR3 amino acids: CASTNQGWGNTIYF. As DNA, the CDR3 is TGTGCCAGCACTAATCAGGGGTGGGGAAACACCATATATTTT.

The CDR3 region is CASSSGWGPNEQYF. CDR3 bases: TGTGCCAGCAGCTCGGGCTGGGGGCCGAACGAGCAGTACTTC. V and J are TRBV11-2 and TRBJ2-7; a possible D gene is TRBD1 (6 bases). Per germline, CDR1 SGHAT and CDR2 FQNNGV. The CDR3 covers 14 residues. Trimming left V 4 bases short and J 5 bases short, with 15 bases between.

The DNA of the CDR3 is TGTGCCAGCAGTTTATCAACTAGCGGGAGTCGAGACGAGCAGTACTTC. Its translation is CASSLSTSGSRDEQYF. The V and J genes are TRBV27 and TRBJ2-7; TRBD2 aligns across 11 bases. The V and J ends lost 0 bases and 5 bases, in that order; junction bases with no gene match: 6. The germline V gene encodes CDR1 MNHEY and CDR2 SMNVEV (reference sequence). The CDR3 is made up of 16 amino acids.

V is TRBV24-1 and J is TRBJ1-1; no firm D call. The CDR3 consists of 12 residues. Between the trimmed V and J ends, which lost 7 bases and 2 bases, there was a span of 7 bases. Germline V lookup: CDR1 KGHDR, CDR2 SFDVKD. The CDR3 bases are TGTGCCACCAGGGTGCGAAACACTGAAGCTTTCTTT. Its translation: CATRVRNTEAFF.

This rearrangement joins TRBV6-5 to TRBJ2-7; D ambiguous. Germline values: CDR1 MNHEY, CDR2 SVGAGI. The CDR3 is 14 amino acids. Trimming took 2 bases from V and 6 from J, leaving 14 bases between them. This CDR3 is CASSYRLGSSEQYF. CDR3 bases: TGTGCCAGCAGTTACAGGCTCGGATCTAGCGAGCAGTACTTC.

The table lists this clone with a count of one. The V gene is TRBV25-1, the J gene TRBJ1-6; 7 nucleotides agree with TRBD1. Looked up from germline, CDR1 is MGHDK and CDR2 is SYGVNS. Unmatched junction bases numbered 7, after V lost 4 bases and J lost 7 bases. The CDR3 loop spans 15 amino acids. CDR3 in amino acids: CASSGGTAINSPLHF. The DNA for the CDR3 is TGTGCCAGCAGTGGCGGGACAGCCATAAATTCACCCCTCCACTTT.

This chain uses TRBV24-1 with TRBJ2-1, with D perhaps matching TRBD1 (5 bases). Germline values: CDR1 KGHDR, CDR2 SFDVKD. The CDR3 totals 13 residues. V was clipped by 4 bases and J by 4 bases, with 7 bases between them. This CDR3 is CATSEGPYNEQFF. The CDR3 DNA sequence: TGTGCCACCAGTGAGGGGCCGTACAATGAGCAGTTCTTC.

This clone is a singleton in its sample. The rearrangement joins TRBV13 to TRBJ2-7; 9 nucleotides match TRBD1. The J segment lost 2 bases and the V segment lost 5 bases, leaving 7 bases of the junction unmatched. Per the germline V gene, CDR1 is PRHDT and CDR2 is FYEKMQ (reference sequence). This CDR3 has 15 residues. CDR3 sequence (DNA): TGTGCCAGCAGCGCGGGACAGGGAGAAACCTACGAGCAGTACTTC. This translates into CASSAGQGETYEQYF.

The chain links TRBV2 to TRBJ2-5, with TRBD1 matching 7 bases. Germline V gene data show CDR1 as SNHLY and CDR2 as FYNNEI. There are 15 residues in the CDR3. V trimming: 4 bases; J trimming: 2 bases; junction bases outside the gene matches: 7. For the CDR3, the DNA is TGTGCCAGCAGTGCCCTCGGGACAGCTCAAGAGACCCAGTACTTC. Translation gives CASSALGTAQETQYF.

This clone showed up just a few times. The chain combines TRBV28 with TRBJ1-1, with D tentatively TRBD1 (5 bases). The CDR3 covers 15 residues. The V end lost 5 bases, the J end lost 1 base, and 14 bases lay between the germline ends. CDR1 is MDHEN and CDR2 is SYDVKM in the germline V gene. In DNA, the CDR3 is TGTGCCAGCAGTGCCCCCCGGGGGGGGAACACTGAAGCTTTCTTT. Residues: CASSAPRGGNTEAFF.

This clone occurred once. The CDR3 DNA sequence: TGCGCCAGCAGCCTAACAGGGTATGATACTGAAGCTTTCTTT. It specifies CASSLTGYDTEAFF. V gene TRBV4-1 combines with J gene TRBJ1-1; TRBD1 might be the D (6 bases). V was cut by 4 bases and J by 5 bases, with 14 bases left in between. This CDR3 has 14 residues. Germline loops: CDR1 MGHRA, CDR2 YSYEKL.

This sequence joins TRBV10-3 and TRBJ2-5; TRBD1 matches at 7 bases. The length of the CDR3 is 13 residues. V shed 10 bases, J shed 3 bases, and the junction held 8 bases outside the gene matches. Per germline, CDR1 ENHRY and CDR2 SYGVKD. CDR3 DNA: TGTGCCACCCAGGACGGGACAGAAGAGACCCAGTACTTC. Amino acid sequence: CATQDGTEETQYF.

A few counts support this clone. The chain employs TRBV19 and TRBJ1-2, with TRBD1 matching over 9 bases. CDR1 LNHDA and CDR2 SQIVND come from the germline V gene (reference sequence). The CDR3 is 14 residues long. V shed 5 bases, J shed 7 bases, and the junction held 8 bases outside the gene matches. CDR3 nucleotides: TGTGCCAGTAGTCTCCGGGACAGGGTCATTGGCTACACCTTC. Translated, it gives CASSLRDRVIGYTF.

The chain employs TRBV5-4 and TRBJ1-4; perhaps TRBD1 as D (5 bases). V dropped 5 bases and J dropped 8 bases, with 13 bases sitting between them. Looked up from germline, CDR1 is SGHNT and CDR2 is YYREEE (reference sequence). The CDR3 length is 13 residues. The CDR3 reads CASSSQGREKLFF. The DNA for the CDR3 is TGTGCCAGCAGTTCTCAGGGTCGCGAAAAACTGTTTTTT.

V and J are TRBV2 and TRBJ1-1; 8 bases are a match to TRBD1. The germline V gene has CDR1 SNHLY and CDR2 FYNNEI. Trimming cost V 6 bases and J 1 base; bases outside gene matches: 7. The CDR3 length is 15 residues. CDR3 nucleotide sequence: TGTGCCAGCAGAGAACAGGGGGGACGGAACACTGAAGCTTTCTTT. This sequence encodes CASREQGGRNTEAFF.

The J gene is TRBJ2-7, the V gene TRBV5-1; 10 nucleotides align to TRBD2. J gave up 2 bases and V 4 bases, and 3 bases lay outside the gene matches. The CDR3 contains 14 residues. Germline V gene lookup returns CDR1 SGHRS and CDR2 YFSETQ. The CDR3, as DNA: TGCGCCAGCAGCCTAAGCGGGAGGGCCTACGAGCAGTACTTC. As protein: CASSLSGRAYEQYF.

CDR3 sequence: CASSIGGLGGELFF. The CDR3 nucleotides are TGTGCCAGTAGTATAGGGGGGCTTGGCGGGGAGCTGTTTTTT. J is TRBJ2-2 and V is TRBV19; D is perhaps TRBD1 (6 bases). Germline V gene lookup returns CDR1 LNHDA and CDR2 SQIVND (reference sequence). The CDR3 runs 14 residues. Between the trimmed V and J ends, which lost 1 base and 7 bases, there was a span of 10 bases.

The rearrangement uses TRBV7-2 and TRBJ2-7, with D possibly being TRBD2 (6 bases). The CDR3 consists of 15 residues. CDR1 and CDR2 (germline): SGHTA, FQGNSA. The ends were cut back, 5 bases at V and 2 bases at J, with 16 bases in the middle. In DNA, the CDR3 is TGTGCCAGCAGCCACTCGGGAGCTCTTACCTACGAGCAGTACTTC. Protein sequence: CASSHSGALTYEQYF.

The chain carries TRBV6-5 and TRBJ2-7, with D possibly being TRBD1 (6 bases). Germline V gene sequence: CDR1 MNHEY, CDR2 SVGAGI. This CDR3 comprises 14 residues. Between the trimmed V and J ends, which lost 5 bases and 0 bases, there was a span of 11 bases. The CDR3 region has the DNA TGTGCCAGCAGTCCTACAGGGATCTCCTACGAGCAGTACTTC. It is translated as CASSPTGISYEQYF.

This chain links TRBV4-2 with TRBJ2-7; the D is unclear. Looked up from germline, CDR1 is LGHNA and CDR2 is YNFKEQ. CDR3 size: 13 residues. V dropped 0 bases and J dropped 4 bases, with 7 bases sitting between them. The CDR3 loop reads CASSQDSEYEQYF. The DNA for the CDR3 is TGTGCCAGCAGCCAAGATTCGGAGTACGAGCAGTACTTC.

CDR3 nucleotide sequence: TGCAGCGTTGCTACTACTGAAGCTTTCTTT. Protein product: CSVATTEAFF. The chain links TRBV29-1 to TRBJ1-1, with D unresolved. Germline values: CDR1 SQVTM, CDR2 ANQGSEA. With 4 bases removed from V and 5 bases from J, the gap between germline ends came to 5 bases. This CDR3 has 10 residues.

The chain links TRBV28 to TRBJ1-3; a weak D match, TRBD1 (5 bases). Between the trimmed V and J ends, which lost 0 bases and 0 bases, there was a span of 9 bases. Germline V gives CDR1 MDHEN, CDR2 SYDVKM. The length of the CDR3 is 16 residues. This CDR3 is CASSLWRQRSGNTIYF. The CDR3 coding sequence is TGTGCCAGCAGTTTATGGAGACAGCGCTCTGGAAACACCATATATTTT.

The chain is built from TRBV28 and TRBJ2-1, with TRBD2 identical over 7 bases. The germline V gene has CDR1 MDHEN and CDR2 SYDVKM. CDR3 size: 13 residues. Here the CDR3 DNA reads TGTGCTTTGGGGCGGGAGTTCAGCAATGAGCAGTTCTTC. Its protein is CALGREFSNEQFF.

This rearrangement joins TRBV2 to TRBJ2-7; TRBD2 matches at 11 bases. V lost 6 bases to trimming and J lost 0 bases; unmatched junction nucleotides: 7. The CDR3 totals 16 residues. Germline CDR1 SNHLY, CDR2 FYNNEI. CDR3 bases: TGTGCCAGCAGACTAGCGGGAGAGATATACTCCTACGAGCAGTACTTC. This translates into CASRLAGEIYSYEQYF.

The chain links TRBV28 to TRBJ1-4; 9 nucleotides match TRBD1. With V trimmed by 5 bases and J by 6 bases, 7 bases remained unmatched. The germline V gene has CDR1 MDHEN and CDR2 SYDVKM. The CDR3 covers 15 residues. The CDR3 nucleotides read TGTGCCAGCAGTACCTCCGGGACAGGGTATGAAAAACTGTTTTTT. Translation: CASSTSGTGYEKLFF.

J is TRBJ1-1 and V is TRBV5-1; 7 bases align to TRBD1. With 7 bases clipped from V and 6 bases from J, the junction kept 9 bases outside the gene matches. Germline V gene data show CDR1 as SGHRS and CDR2 as YFSETQ. The CDR3 is 13 residues long. CDR3: CASRRDSPAEAFF. The CDR3 coding sequence is TGCGCCAGCCGACGGGACAGTCCCGCTGAAGCTTTCTTT.

CDR3 in DNA: TGTGCCAGCAGTCAACAGGGTTCTGGGGCCAACGTCCTGACTTTC. As protein: CASSQQGSGANVLTF. V and J are TRBV6-4 and TRBJ2-6; D might be TRBD1 (6 bases). Germline-derived CDR1 and CDR2 are MRHNA and SNTAGT. The CDR3 runs to 15 residues. Deletions cut 5 bases from V and 1 base from J, with 9 bases between.